The next 31 T cell receptor beta chains were all read from a single sample in a study of T cells in localized non-small cell lung cancer (dated by TCRdb to 2019 to 2021). Library preparation used the immunoSEQ multiplex PCR assay. Held by TCRdb, this immuneACCESS table contains in-frame sequences only and omits some clones. Under half of the omission traces to an unresolved V gene where checked; the cause of the rest is unknown. Counted in this sample were about 52,000 clones; around three quarters of them appeared once. The ten largest clones add up to approximately 4% of the sample. Material: PBMCs, obtained before any cancer treatment. These receptors all come from a woman aged 35 to 69 with stage II lung adenocarcinoma.

The chain employs TRBV5-6 and TRBJ2-1; 8 nucleotides line up with TRBD1. The CDR3 extends over 15 amino acids. The V segment lost 4 bases and the J segment 8 bases; nucleotides outside the gene matches: 11. Germline loops: CDR1 SGHDT, CDR2 YYEEEE. The CDR3 DNA reads TGTGCCAGCAGCGCCGGGACAGGAGCGGCGTATGAGCAGTTCTTC. It codes for CASSAGTGAAYEQFF.

This clone turned up a few times. This chain joins TRBV11-2 and TRBJ2-3; TRBD2 agrees at 9 bases. Trimming took 0 bases from V and 2 from J; bases not matched to a gene: 6. This CDR3 spans 17 amino acids. CDR1 and CDR2 from the germline V gene are SGHAT and FQNNGV. In DNA form, the CDR3 reads TGTGCCAGCAGCTTAGAGGGTGAGCGGGGGGTCACAGATACGCAGTATTTT. Its translation is CASSLEGERGVTDTQYF.

This chain connects TRBV7-2 to TRBJ2-3; 10 bases fit TRBD2. This CDR3 spans 15 amino acids. V lost 2 bases to trimming and J lost 5 bases; unmatched junction nucleotides: 4. Germline values: CDR1 SGHTA, CDR2 FQGNSA. This CDR3 reads CASSLTSGVQDTQYF. Written as DNA, the CDR3 is TGTGCCAGCAGCTTAACTAGCGGGGTTCAAGATACGCAGTATTTT.

The gene calls are TRBV6-5 and TRBJ2-2; 7 nucleotides line up with TRBD1. CDR1 and CDR2 from the germline V gene are MNHEY and SVGAGI. Germline trimming cut 2 bases from V and 2 bases from J; bases unmatched to any gene: 2. This CDR3 has 15 residues. This CDR3 reads CASSYDRENTGELFF. CDR3 DNA: TGTGCCAGCAGTTACGACAGGGAAAACACCGGGGAGCTGTTTTTT.

The chain has TRBV19 and TRBJ1-1; D gene unclear. The CDR3 contains 12 residues. V lost 7 bases to trimming and J lost 1 base, with 7 bases between them. The V gene's germline CDR1 is LNHDA and CDR2 SQIVND (reference sequence). This CDR3 reads CASKNRNTEAFF. For the CDR3, the DNA is TGTGCCAGTAAAAATAGGAACACTGAAGCTTTCTTT.

V usage is TRBV29-1 and J usage is TRBJ1-2; 7 positions match TRBD1. After removal of 7 bases from V and 4 bases from J, the junction contained 3 bases not matched to a gene. Germline assignment: CDR1 SQVTM and CDR2 ANQGSEA. This CDR3 has 11 residues. CDR3 region: CSAGTVYGYTF. In DNA, the CDR3 is TGCAGCGCGGGGACAGTCTATGGCTACACCTTC.

The J gene is TRBJ1-1, the V gene TRBV5-1; 9 positions agree with TRBD1. The V and J ends lost 3 bases and 6 bases, in that order; junction bases with no gene match: 9. The CDR3 is 15 amino acids. The germline gives CDR1 SGHRS, CDR2 YFSETQ. The chain's CDR3 is CASSSQQGAWAEAFF. The CDR3, as DNA: TGCGCCAGCAGCTCCCAACAGGGGGCTTGGGCTGAAGCTTTCTTT.

This clone occurred a few times. V is TRBV2 and J is TRBJ1-1; D unresolved. The V gene's germline CDR1 is SNHLY and CDR2 FYNNEI. This CDR3 is 13 amino acids long. V lost 10 bases and J 3 bases, leaving 15 bases between the germline ends. The CDR3 DNA reads as TGTGCCACGTCCCAGGTTCAGGACACTGAAGCTTTCTTT. It translates to CATSQVQDTEAFF.

The V call is TRBV18, the J call TRBJ1-1, with D possibly matching TRBD1 (6 bases). The CDR3 loop spans 14 amino acids. V gave up 3 bases and J gave up 6 bases, with 14 bases separating them. The germline V gene encodes CDR1 KGHSH and CDR2 LQKENI. DNA for the CDR3: TGTGCCAGCTCACCTTTCGGGGGGCATGCTGAAGCTTTCTTT. Protein product: CASSPFGGHAEAFF.

The count of this clone is one. V and J are TRBV27 and TRBJ1-5; 9 positions match TRBD1. The CDR3 spans 16 residues. CDR1 is MNHEY, CDR2 SMNVEV, per germline (reference sequence). The V segment lost 6 bases and the J segment 1 base; nucleotides outside the gene matches: 7. The CDR3 protein is CASRKQGALSNQPQHF. The CDR3 DNA sequence: TGTGCCAGCAGAAAACAGGGGGCGTTAAGCAATCAGCCCCAGCATTTT.

This clone has a single count. This rearrangement joins TRBV19 to TRBJ1-5; D possibly corresponds to TRBD1 (5 bases). The CDR3 consists of 15 residues. Germline values: CDR1 LNHDA, CDR2 SQIVND (reference sequence). Trimming took off 3 bases at V and 2 bases at J, with 11 bases between the two ends. CDR3 region: CASSIVVGGNQPQHF. The CDR3 DNA follows: TGTGCCAGTAGTATTGTAGTGGGGGGCAATCAGCCCCAGCATTTT.

The CDR3 spells CASSLNEKLFF. The CDR3 DNA sequence: TGTGCCAGCAGCTTAAATGAAAAACTGTTTTTT. V is TRBV11-2 and J is TRBJ1-4; no clear D. CDR3 length: 11 amino acids. Germline V gene lookup returns CDR1 SGHAT and CDR2 FQNNGV. V lost 2 bases and J lost 5, with 0 bases in between.

The chain is built from TRBV5-6 and TRBJ1-2; D ambiguous. Germline CDR1 SGHDT, CDR2 YYEEEE. Between the trimmed V and J ends, which lost 4 bases and 10 bases, there was a span of 11 bases. The CDR3 is 11 residues long. The CDR3 DNA reads TGTGCCAGCAGCCTAAATGTGGACTACACCTTC. The encoded protein is CASSLNVDYTF.

This chain links TRBV18 with TRBJ2-6, with TRBD2 as a possible D gene (6 bases). In germline, CDR1 is KGHSH, CDR2 LQKENI. The CDR3 extends over 16 amino acids. Trimming left V 3 bases short and J 1 base short, with 10 bases between. The CDR3 loop is CASSPAGSSGANVLTF. CDR3 DNA: TGTGCCAGCTCACCGGCGGGGAGTTCTGGGGCCAACGTCCTGACTTTC.

This clone appeared a single time. The chain combines TRBV30 with TRBJ2-7, with TRBD1 as a possible D gene (5 bases). Per germline, CDR1 GTSNPN and CDR2 SVGIG (reference sequence). V was cut by 2 bases and J by 4 bases, with 18 bases left in between. The length of the CDR3 is 15 residues. CDR3 bases: TGTGCCTGGAGTCTAAGGGGCGTCCCAGGGTACGAGCAGTACTTC. It translates to CAWSLRGVPGYEQYF. Based on the CDR3 plus reference TRBV30 and TRBJ2-7, the full variable domain is SQTIHQWPATLVQPVGSPLSLECTVEGTSNPNLYWYRQAAGRGLQLLFYSVGIGQISSEVPQNLSASRPQDRQFILSSKKLLLSDSGFYLCAWSLRGVPGYEQYFGPGTRLTVT.

The gene calls are TRBV7-3 and TRBJ2-1; D may correspond to TRBD1 or TRBD2 (5 bases each). The CDR3 is 15 amino acids. V shed 3 bases and J shed 0 bases, with 9 bases lying between them. Germline V gene sequence: CDR1 SGHTA, CDR2 FQGTGA. CDR3 amino acids: CASSLGPSSYNEQFF. Written as DNA, the CDR3 is TGTGCCAGCAGCTTGGGACCGAGCTCCTACAATGAGCAGTTCTTC.

This chain joins TRBV4-1 and TRBJ1-1; TRBD1 matches 9 bases. The germline V gene encodes CDR1 MGHRA and CDR2 YSYEKL. The CDR3 has 13 amino acids. The V segment lost 5 bases and the J segment 7 bases; nucleotides outside the gene matches: 5. Here the CDR3 reads CASSYGQGNEAFF. The CDR3, as DNA: TGCGCCAGCAGCTACGGACAGGGGAATGAAGCTTTCTTT.

The chain employs TRBV30 and TRBJ1-2; maybe TRBD1 (5 bases). CDR3 length: 13 amino acids. Deletions cut 5 bases from V and 5 bases from J, with 15 bases between. Germline V gene data show CDR1 as GTSNPN and CDR2 as SVGIG (reference sequence). CDR3 in DNA: TGTGCCTGGGGTACGCGGGACTCTTATGGCTACACCTTC. Protein product: CAWGTRDSYGYTF.

Only one count was recorded for this clone. This chain connects TRBV5-4 to TRBJ1-1; D gene ambiguous. Trimming stripped 5 bases from V and 4 bases from J, with 18 bases between. The V gene's germline CDR1 is SGHNT and CDR2 YYREEE (reference sequence). CDR3 size: 15 residues. The DNA of the CDR3 is TGTGCCAGCAGGGACCCCGGGGTGGCTGGCACTGAAGCTTTCTTT. Protein sequence: CASRDPGVAGTEAFF.

The chain has TRBV6-1 and TRBJ2-1, with D perhaps matching TRBD1 (6 bases). The germline CDR1 and CDR2 sequences are MNHNS and SASEGT. Trimming removed 1 base at V and 1 base at J, with 14 bases between. The CDR3 is 17 amino acids. The CDR3 DNA follows: TGTGCCAGCAGTGAAGAGGACAGTCTGAGTTCCTACAATGAGCAGTTCTTC. Amino acid sequence: CASSEEDSLSSYNEQFF.

This chain links TRBV14 with TRBJ2-1; D is possibly TRBD2 (5 bases). The germline CDR1 and CDR2 sequences are SGHDN and FVKESK. Trimming left V 1 base short and J 7 bases short, with 14 bases between. This CDR3 region has 15 residues. CDR3 residues: CASSQGAPGWNEQFF. The CDR3 nucleotides are TGTGCCAGCAGCCAAGGGGCACCGGGGTGGAATGAGCAGTTCTTC.

This rearrangement joins TRBV2 to TRBJ1-2, with 9 bases that match TRBD1. CDR1 is SNHLY, CDR2 FYNNEI, per germline. This CDR3 has 16 residues. The J segment lost 2 bases and the V segment lost 5 bases, leaving 9 bases of the junction unmatched. CDR3 loop: CASSSGTGFGNYGYTF. The CDR3 DNA reads TGTGCCAGCAGTTCCGGGACAGGGTTTGGGAACTATGGCTACACCTTC.

This clone was found once. This chain links TRBV6-5 with TRBJ1-2; a possible D gene is TRBD1 (6 bases). Germline CDR1 is MNHEY and CDR2 is SVGAGI. The CDR3 length is 14 residues. V lost 6 bases and J lost 6, with 17 bases in between. The CDR3 DNA reads as TGTGCCAGCAGGACCGTGGGCACAGGGAATGGCTACACCTTC. Its protein is CASRTVGTGNGYTF.

This clone was picked up a small number of times. The V and J genes are TRBV27 and TRBJ1-5, with a weak D call TRBD1 (5 bases). The germline V gene has CDR1 MNHEY and CDR2 SMNVEV (reference sequence). Trimming took off 3 bases at V and 6 bases at J, with 9 bases between the two ends. The CDR3 length is 13 residues. This CDR3 reads CASSLGRGQPQHF. The CDR3 bases are TGTGCCAGCAGTTTGGGGCGGGGTCAGCCCCAGCATTTT.

The rearrangement links TRBV5-1 to TRBJ1-2, with 7 bases aligning to TRBD1. The CDR3 sequence is 16 residues long. Per the germline V gene, CDR1 is SGHRS and CDR2 is YFSETQ. V trimming: 4 bases; J trimming: 4 bases; junction bases outside the gene matches: 13. The CDR3 DNA reads TGCGCCAGCAGCACTTCGTCGACAGGGCTCCTCTATGGCTACACCTTC. This sequence encodes CASSTSSTGLLYGYTF.

The chain couples TRBV30 to TRBJ2-2; possibly TRBD2 for D (6 bases). Germline CDR1 and CDR2: GTSNPN and SVGIG (reference sequence). V shed 5 bases and J shed 1 base, with 14 bases lying between them. This CDR3 has 15 residues. The CDR3 sequence is CAWQMPGLNTGELFF. The DNA for the CDR3 is TGTGCCTGGCAGATGCCGGGACTGAACACCGGGGAGCTGTTTTTT.

This sequence joins TRBV30 and TRBJ2-5, with 7 bases identical to TRBD2. CDR3 size: 14 residues. In germline, CDR1 is GTSNPN, CDR2 SVGIG (reference sequence). The trim removed 0 bases at V and 2 bases at J, leaving 3 bases unmatched. The CDR3 is CAWSVLGGQETQYF. DNA of the CDR3: TGTGCCTGGAGTGTACTGGGGGGGCAAGAGACCCAGTACTTC. The full variable domain, completed using reference TRBV30 and TRBJ2-5, is SQTIHQWPATLVQPVGSPLSLECTVEGTSNPNLYWYRQAAGRGLQLLFYSVGIGQISSEVPQNLSASRPQDRQFILSSKKLLLSDSGFYLCAWSVLGGQETQYFGPGTRLLVL.

The V call is TRBV27, the J call TRBJ2-7; perhaps D is TRBD1 or TRBD2 (6 bases each). The CDR3 is 17 amino acids. CDR1 MNHEY and CDR2 SMNVEV come from the germline V gene (reference sequence). V lost 1 base, J lost 3 bases, and 19 bases lay in between. CDR3 amino acids: CASSLLGPEGVGYEQYF. CDR3 DNA: TGTGCCAGCAGTTTATTGGGCCCGGAGGGGGTGGGCTACGAGCAGTACTTC.

V gene TRBV30 combines with J gene TRBJ1-5, with D perhaps TRBD1 (5 bases). V lost 6 bases, J lost 2 bases, and 11 bases lay in between. Looked up from germline, CDR1 is GTSNPN and CDR2 is SVGIG (reference sequence). The CDR3 has 13 residues. CDR3 in amino acids: CACKGYRNQPQHF. CDR3 coding DNA: TGTGCCTGCAAGGGGTATCGCAATCAGCCCCAGCATTTT.

This sequence joins TRBV6-6 and TRBJ2-7; no firm D call. The germline V gene has CDR1 MNHNY and CDR2 SVGAGI (reference sequence). The CDR3 loop spans 15 amino acids. V was shortened by 6 bases and J by 2 bases, with 17 bases between the two germline ends. CDR3 loop: CASRDSQRSTYEQYF. In DNA form, the CDR3 reads TGTGCCAGCAGGGATTCCCAACGTAGTACCTACGAGCAGTACTTC.

The chain recombines TRBV28 with TRBJ1-2, with D possibly being TRBD1 (6 bases). Germline V gene data show CDR1 as MDHEN and CDR2 as SYDVKM. V gave up 5 bases and J gave up 8 bases, with 27 bases separating them. The CDR3 contains 17 residues. DNA for the CDR3: TGTGCCAGCAGTCGACGACAGGCCCTTATAAGCGCTGAGGGCTACACCTTC. Its translation is CASSRRQALISAEGYTF.